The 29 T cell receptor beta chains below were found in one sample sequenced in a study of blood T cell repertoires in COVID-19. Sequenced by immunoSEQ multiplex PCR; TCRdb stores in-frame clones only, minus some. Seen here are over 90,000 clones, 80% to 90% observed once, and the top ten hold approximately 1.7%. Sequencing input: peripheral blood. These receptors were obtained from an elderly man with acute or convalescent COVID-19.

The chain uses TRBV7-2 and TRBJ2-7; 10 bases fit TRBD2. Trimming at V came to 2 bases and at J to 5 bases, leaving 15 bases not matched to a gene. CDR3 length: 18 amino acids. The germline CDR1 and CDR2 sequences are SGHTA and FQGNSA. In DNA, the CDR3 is TGTGCCAGCAGCTTAAGGGTCCGAAGGCTAGCGGGAGCCCACGAGCAGTACTTC. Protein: CASSLRVRRLAGAHEQYF.

The CDR3 sequence: CASSRGGPSYEQYF. The DNA for the CDR3 is TGTGCCAGCAGTCGCGGAGGGCCGAGCTACGAGCAGTACTTC. The chain joins TRBV27 to TRBJ2-7, with D possibly TRBD2 on 6 matching bases. This CDR3 has 14 residues. In germline, CDR1 is MNHEY, CDR2 SMNVEV (reference sequence). V lost 5 bases, J lost 3 bases, and 14 bases lay in between.

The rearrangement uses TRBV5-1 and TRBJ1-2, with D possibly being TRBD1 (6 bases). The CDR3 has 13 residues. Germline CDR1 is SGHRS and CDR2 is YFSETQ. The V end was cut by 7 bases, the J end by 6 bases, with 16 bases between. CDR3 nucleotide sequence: TGCGCCAGCTCGCTGGGGGGGGCCGATGGCTACACCTTC. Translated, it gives CASSLGGADGYTF.

DNA for the CDR3: TGTGCCAGTATGACGAGGACAGGGGATGGCACAGATACGCAGTATTTT. This translates into CASMTRTGDGTDTQYF. The J gene is TRBJ2-3, the V gene TRBV19; 9 positions agree with TRBD1. The V and J ends lost 7 bases and 1 base, in that order; junction bases with no gene match: 9. CDR1 is LNHDA and CDR2 is SQIVND in the germline V gene (reference sequence). CDR3 length: 16 amino acids.

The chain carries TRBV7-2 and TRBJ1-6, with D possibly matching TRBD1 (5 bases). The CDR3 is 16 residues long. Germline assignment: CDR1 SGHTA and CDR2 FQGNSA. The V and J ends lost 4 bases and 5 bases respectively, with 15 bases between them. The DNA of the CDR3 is TGTGCCAGCAGCTCGCATGGAAGGGGAAATAATTCACCCCTCCACTTT. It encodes CASSSHGRGNNSPLHF.

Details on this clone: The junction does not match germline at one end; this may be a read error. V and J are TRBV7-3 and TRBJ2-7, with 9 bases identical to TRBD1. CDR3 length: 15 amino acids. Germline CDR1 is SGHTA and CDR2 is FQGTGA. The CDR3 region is CASSITGTGIDEQYF. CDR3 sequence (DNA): TGTGCCAGCAGCATAACCGGGACAGGGATCGACGAGCAGTACTTC.

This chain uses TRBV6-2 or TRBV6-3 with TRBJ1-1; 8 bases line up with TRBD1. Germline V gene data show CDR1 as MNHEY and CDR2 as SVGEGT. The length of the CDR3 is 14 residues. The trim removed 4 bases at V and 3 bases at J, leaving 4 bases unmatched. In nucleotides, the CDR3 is TGTGCCAGCAGTTCCCAGGGGGCGGACACTGAAGCTTTCTTT. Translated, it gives CASSSQGADTEAFF.

CDR3 DNA sequence: TGTGCCAGCAGTTACCGGCCCAAGCGGGAGTGGGGCTACGAGCAGTACTTC. Its protein product is CASSYRPKREWGYEQYF. The chain couples TRBV6-2 or TRBV6-3 to TRBJ2-7, with 8 bases fitting TRBD2. Germline lookup yields CDR1 MNHEY and CDR2 SVGEGT. This CDR3 has 17 residues. J gave up 3 bases and V 2 bases, and 12 bases lay outside the gene matches.

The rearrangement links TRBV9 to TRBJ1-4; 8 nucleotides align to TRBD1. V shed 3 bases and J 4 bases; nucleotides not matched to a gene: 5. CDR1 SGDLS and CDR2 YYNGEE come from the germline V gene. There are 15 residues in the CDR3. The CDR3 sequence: CASSAMTGVNEKLFF. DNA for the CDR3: TGTGCCAGCAGCGCAATGACAGGGGTTAATGAAAAACTGTTTTTT.

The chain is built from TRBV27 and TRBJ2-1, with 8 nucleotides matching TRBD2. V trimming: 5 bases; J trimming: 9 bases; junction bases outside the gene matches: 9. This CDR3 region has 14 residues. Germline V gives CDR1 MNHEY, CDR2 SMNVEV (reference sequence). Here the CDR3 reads CASSKREPSGEQFF. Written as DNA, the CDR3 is TGTGCCAGCAGTAAGCGGGAGCCTAGCGGTGAGCAGTTCTTC.

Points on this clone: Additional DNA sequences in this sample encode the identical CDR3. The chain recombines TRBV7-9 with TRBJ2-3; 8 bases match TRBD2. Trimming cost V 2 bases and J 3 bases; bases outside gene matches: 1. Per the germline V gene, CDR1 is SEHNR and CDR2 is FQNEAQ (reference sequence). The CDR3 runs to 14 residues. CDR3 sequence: CASSLSGSTDTQYF. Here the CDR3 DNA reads TGTGCCAGCAGCTTAAGCGGGAGTACAGATACGCAGTATTTT.

The CDR3 protein is CASSPPNDSPTYEQYF. The CDR3 DNA reads as TGTGCCAGCTCACCACCGAACGACAGCCCTACCTACGAGCAGTACTTC. The chain uses TRBV18 and TRBJ2-7; maybe TRBD1 (5 bases). CDR1 and CDR2 from the germline V gene are KGHSH and LQKENI. The ends were cut back, 0 bases at V and 2 bases at J, with 14 bases in the middle. This CDR3 is 16 amino acids long.

The CDR3 loop reads CASSLEAGGSNEQFF. The CDR3 bases are TGCGCCAGCAGCTTGGAGGCAGGGGGTTCCAATGAGCAGTTCTTC. The chain carries TRBV5-1 and TRBJ2-1; 7 bases are shared with TRBD1. J lost 6 bases, V lost 0 bases, and 6 bases had no gene match. Germline V CDR1 and CDR2: SGHRS, YFSETQ. This CDR3 spans 15 amino acids.

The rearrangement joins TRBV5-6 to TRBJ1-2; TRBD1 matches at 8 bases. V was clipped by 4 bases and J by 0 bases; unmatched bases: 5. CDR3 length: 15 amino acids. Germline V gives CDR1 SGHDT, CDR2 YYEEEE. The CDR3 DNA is TGTGCCAGCAGCCCGGACAGGGTTACTAACTATGGCTACACCTTC. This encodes CASSPDRVTNYGYTF.

The chain's CDR3 is CASSLAGQGIYEQYF. CDR3 sequence (DNA): TGTGCCAGCAGCTTGGCAGGACAGGGCATCTACGAGCAGTACTTC. V and J are TRBV5-5 and TRBJ2-7; 8 nucleotides align to TRBD1. The CDR3 extends over 15 amino acids. J lost 3 bases, V lost 0 bases, and 5 bases had no gene match. The V gene's germline CDR1 is SGHKS and CDR2 YYEKEE (reference sequence).

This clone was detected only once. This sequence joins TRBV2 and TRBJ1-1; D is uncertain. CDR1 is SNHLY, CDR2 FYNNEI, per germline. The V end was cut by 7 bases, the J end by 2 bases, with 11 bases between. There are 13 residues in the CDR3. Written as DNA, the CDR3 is TGTGCCAGCACGGTCCACAGCAACACTGAAGCTTTCTTT. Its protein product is CASTVHSNTEAFF.

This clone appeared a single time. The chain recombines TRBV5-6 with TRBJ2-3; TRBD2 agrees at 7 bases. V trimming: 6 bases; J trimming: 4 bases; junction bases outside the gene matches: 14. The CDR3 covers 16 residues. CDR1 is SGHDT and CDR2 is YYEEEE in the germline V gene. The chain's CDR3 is CASTREAGRAPDTQYF. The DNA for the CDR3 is TGTGCCAGCACCCGGGAAGCGGGGCGTGCACCAGATACGCAGTATTTT.

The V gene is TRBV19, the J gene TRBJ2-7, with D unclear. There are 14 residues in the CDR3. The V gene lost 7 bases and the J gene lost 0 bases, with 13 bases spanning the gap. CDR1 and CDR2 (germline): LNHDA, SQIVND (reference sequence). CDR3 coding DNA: TGTGCCAGTACCGCAGACATAACCTCCTACGAGCAGTACTTC. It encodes CASTADITSYEQYF.

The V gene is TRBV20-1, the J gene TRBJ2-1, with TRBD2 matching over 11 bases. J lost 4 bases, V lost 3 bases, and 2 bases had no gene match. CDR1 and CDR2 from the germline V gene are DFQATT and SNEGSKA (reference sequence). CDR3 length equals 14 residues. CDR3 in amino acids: CSASRLAGYNEQFF. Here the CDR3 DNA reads TGCAGTGCTAGTAGACTAGCGGGATACAATGAGCAGTTCTTC.

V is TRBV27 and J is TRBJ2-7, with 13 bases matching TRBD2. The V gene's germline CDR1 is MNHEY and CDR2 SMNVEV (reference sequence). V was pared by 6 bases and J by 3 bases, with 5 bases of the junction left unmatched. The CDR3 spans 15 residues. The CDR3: CASSPRTSGSYEQYF. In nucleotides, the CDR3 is TGTGCCAGCAGCCCGAGGACTAGCGGGAGCTACGAGCAGTACTTC.

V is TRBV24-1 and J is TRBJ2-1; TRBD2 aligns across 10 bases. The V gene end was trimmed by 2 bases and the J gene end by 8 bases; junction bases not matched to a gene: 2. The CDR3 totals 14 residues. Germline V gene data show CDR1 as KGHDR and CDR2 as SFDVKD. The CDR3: CATSDYLAGDEQFF. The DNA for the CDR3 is TGTGCCACCAGTGATTACCTAGCGGGAGATGAGCAGTTCTTC.

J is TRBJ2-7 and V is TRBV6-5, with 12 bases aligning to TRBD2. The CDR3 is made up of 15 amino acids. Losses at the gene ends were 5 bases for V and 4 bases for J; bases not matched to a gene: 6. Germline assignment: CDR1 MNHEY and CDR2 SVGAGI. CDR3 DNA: TGTGCCAGCAGTCCGACTAGCGGGAGAACGTACGAGCAGTACTTC. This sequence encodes CASSPTSGRTYEQYF.

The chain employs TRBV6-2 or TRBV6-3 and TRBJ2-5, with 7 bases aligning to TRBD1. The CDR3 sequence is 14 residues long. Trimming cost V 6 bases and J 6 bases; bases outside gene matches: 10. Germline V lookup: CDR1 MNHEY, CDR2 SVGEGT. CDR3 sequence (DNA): TGTGCCAGCAGCCGCTTCGGACAGGTTCAGACCCAGTACTTC. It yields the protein CASSRFGQVQTQYF.

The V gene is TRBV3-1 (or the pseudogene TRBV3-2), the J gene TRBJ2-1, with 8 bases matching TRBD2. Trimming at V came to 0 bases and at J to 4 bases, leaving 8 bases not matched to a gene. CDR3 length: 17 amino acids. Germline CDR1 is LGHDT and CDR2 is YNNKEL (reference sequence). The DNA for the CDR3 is TGTGCCAGCAGCCAAGAGACACCGGGACTAGGGTACAATGAGCAGTTCTTC. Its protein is CASSQETPGLGYNEQFF.

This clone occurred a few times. The CDR3 DNA reads as TGTGCCAGTAGTACCCAAAGCACAGATACGCAGTATTTT. Amino acids: CASSTQSTDTQYF. This chain joins TRBV19 and TRBJ2-3, with D unresolved. The V end lost 4 bases, the J end lost 0 bases, and 5 bases lay between the germline ends. Germline V lookup: CDR1 LNHDA, CDR2 SQIVND (reference sequence). This CDR3 has 13 residues.

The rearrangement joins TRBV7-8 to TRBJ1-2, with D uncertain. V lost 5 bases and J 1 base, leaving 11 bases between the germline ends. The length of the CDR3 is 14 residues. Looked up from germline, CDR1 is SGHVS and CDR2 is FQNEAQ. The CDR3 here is CASSNSQLNYGYTF. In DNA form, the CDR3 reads TGTGCCAGCAGCAATTCTCAACTTAACTATGGCTACACCTTC.

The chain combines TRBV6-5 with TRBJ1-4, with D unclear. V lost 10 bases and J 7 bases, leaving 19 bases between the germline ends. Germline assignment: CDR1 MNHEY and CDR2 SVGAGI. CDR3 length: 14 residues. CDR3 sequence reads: CATLRQEAGEKLFF. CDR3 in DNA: TGTGCCACCCTACGCCAGGAGGCGGGTGAAAAACTGTTTTTT.

This chain's CDR3 is CASSLEWDRGYNEQFF. CDR3 in DNA: TGTGCCAGCAGCTTAGAATGGGACAGGGGTTACAATGAGCAGTTCTTC. The chain recombines TRBV11-1 with TRBJ2-1; 10 bases align to TRBD1. The CDR3 is 16 residues long. CDR1 is SGHAT, CDR2 FQDESV, per germline (reference sequence). J gave up 4 bases and V 1 base, and 4 bases lay outside the gene matches.

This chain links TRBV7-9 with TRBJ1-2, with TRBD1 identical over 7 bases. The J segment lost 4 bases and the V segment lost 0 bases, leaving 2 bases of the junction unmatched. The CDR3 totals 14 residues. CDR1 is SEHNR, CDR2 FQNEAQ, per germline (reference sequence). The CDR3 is CASSLAGTAYGYTF. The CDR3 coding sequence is TGTGCCAGCAGCTTAGCCGGGACAGCCTATGGCTACACCTTC.